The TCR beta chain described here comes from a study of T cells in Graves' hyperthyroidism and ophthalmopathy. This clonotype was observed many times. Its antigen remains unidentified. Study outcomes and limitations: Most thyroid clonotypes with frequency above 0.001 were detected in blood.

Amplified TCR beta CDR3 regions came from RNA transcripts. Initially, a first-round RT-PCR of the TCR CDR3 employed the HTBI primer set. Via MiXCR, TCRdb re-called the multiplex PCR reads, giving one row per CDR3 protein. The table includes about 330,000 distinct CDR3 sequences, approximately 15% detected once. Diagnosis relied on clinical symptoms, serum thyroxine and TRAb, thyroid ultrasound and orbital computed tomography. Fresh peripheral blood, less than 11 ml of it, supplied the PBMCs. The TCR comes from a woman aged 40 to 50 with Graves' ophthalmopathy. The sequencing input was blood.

The CDR3 is CASSPTTGETQYF. The CDR3 coding sequence is TGTGCCAGCAGCCCAACGACAGGAGAGACCCAGTACTTC. The V gene is TRBV11-2, the J gene TRBJ2-5; maybe TRBD1 (6 bases). Germline assignment: CDR1 SGHAT and CDR2 FQNNGV. There are 13 residues in the CDR3. The V gene lost 5 bases and the J gene lost 4 bases, with 11 bases spanning the gap.